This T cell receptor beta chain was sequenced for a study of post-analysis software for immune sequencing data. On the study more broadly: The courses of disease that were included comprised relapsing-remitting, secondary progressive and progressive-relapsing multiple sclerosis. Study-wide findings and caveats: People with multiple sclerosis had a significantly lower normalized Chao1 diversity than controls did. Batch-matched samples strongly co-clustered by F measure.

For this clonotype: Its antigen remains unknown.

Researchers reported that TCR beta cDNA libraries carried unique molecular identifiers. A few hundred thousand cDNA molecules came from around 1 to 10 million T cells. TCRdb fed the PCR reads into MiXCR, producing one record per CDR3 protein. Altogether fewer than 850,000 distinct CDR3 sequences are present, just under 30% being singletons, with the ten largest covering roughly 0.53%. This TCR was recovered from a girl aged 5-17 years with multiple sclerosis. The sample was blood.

The CDR3 is CSASISGRARDTQYF. In DNA form, the CDR3 reads TGCAGTGCTAGTATTAGCGGGAGGGCCAGAGATACGCAGTATTTT. The chain combines TRBV20-1 with TRBJ2-3, with TRBD2 identical over 11 bases. V dropped 3 bases and J dropped 5; count of bases not matched to a gene: 7. Germline V gene sequence: CDR1 DFQATT, CDR2 SNEGSKA (reference sequence). The CDR3 loop spans 15 amino acids.